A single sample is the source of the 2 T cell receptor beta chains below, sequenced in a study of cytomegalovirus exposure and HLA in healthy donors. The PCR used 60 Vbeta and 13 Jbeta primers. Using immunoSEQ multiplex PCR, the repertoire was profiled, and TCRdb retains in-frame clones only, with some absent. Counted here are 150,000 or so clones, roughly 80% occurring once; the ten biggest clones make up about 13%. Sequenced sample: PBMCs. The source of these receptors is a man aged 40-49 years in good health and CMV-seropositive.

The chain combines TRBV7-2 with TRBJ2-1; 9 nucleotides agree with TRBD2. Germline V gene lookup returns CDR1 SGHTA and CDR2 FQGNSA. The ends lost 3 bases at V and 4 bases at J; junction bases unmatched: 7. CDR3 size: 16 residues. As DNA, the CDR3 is TGTGCCAGCAGCTTCAAAAGCGGGAGGTTGTACAATGAGCAGTTCTTC. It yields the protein CASSFKSGRLYNEQFF.

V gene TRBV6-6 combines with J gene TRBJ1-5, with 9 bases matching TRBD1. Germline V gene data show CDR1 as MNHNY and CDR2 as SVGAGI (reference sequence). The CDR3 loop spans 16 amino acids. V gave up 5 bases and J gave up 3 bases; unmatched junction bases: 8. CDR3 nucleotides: TGTGCCAGCAGTCATGAACAGGGGGCTGTCAATCAGCCCCAGCATTTT. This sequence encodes CASSHEQGAVNQPQHF.